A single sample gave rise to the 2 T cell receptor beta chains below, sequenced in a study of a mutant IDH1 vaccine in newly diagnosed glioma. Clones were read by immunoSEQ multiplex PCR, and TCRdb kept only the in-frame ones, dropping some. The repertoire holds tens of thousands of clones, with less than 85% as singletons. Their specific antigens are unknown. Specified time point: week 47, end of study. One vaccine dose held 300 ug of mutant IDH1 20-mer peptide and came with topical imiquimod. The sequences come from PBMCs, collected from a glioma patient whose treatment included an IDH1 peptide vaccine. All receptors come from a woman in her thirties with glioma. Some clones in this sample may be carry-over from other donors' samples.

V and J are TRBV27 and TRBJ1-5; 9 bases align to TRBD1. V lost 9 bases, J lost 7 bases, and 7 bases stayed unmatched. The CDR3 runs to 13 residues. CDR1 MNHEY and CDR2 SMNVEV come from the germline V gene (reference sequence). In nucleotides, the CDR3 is TGTGCCAGTACAGGGGGCTCGGGGCAGCCCCAGCATTTT. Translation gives CASTGGSGQPQHF.

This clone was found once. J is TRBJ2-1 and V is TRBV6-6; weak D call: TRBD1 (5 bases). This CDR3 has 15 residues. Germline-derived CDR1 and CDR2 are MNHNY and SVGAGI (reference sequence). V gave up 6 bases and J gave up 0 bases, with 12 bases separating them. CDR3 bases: TGTGCCAGCAGGGTGACAGCTAGCTCCTACAATGAGCAGTTCTTC. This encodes CASRVTASSYNEQFF.